Detailed here is one T cell receptor (beta chain). Measured with immunoSEQ multiplex PCR; TCRdb has only the in-frame clones, and not every one. Among some 43,000 clones listed, roughly 88% were seen once. These data come from a study of T cells after posttransplantation cyclophosphamide. This CDR3 is built from 16 residues. The germline gives CDR1 MGHRA, CDR2 YSYEKL. The V gene end was trimmed by 3 bases and the J gene end by 2 bases; junction bases not matched to a gene: 4. Treatment was busulfan-fludarabine conditioning, a marrow graft, and cyclophosphamide on days +3 and +4. This chain uses TRBV4-1 with TRBJ2-3; 11 bases agree with TRBD2. The clonotype was recovered from a male patient in his sixties who received an allogeneic stem cell transplant from a related donor and was CMV-positive. Some T cells may be supplied by the graft donor. Sequenced material: PBMCs, taken about 60 days after allogeneic stem cell transplant with posttransplant cyclophosphamide. The CDR3 DNA reads TGCGCCAGCAGCCAGCCTAGCGGGGGGTCCACAGATACGCAGTATTTT. Translating it yields CASSQPSGGSTDTQYF.